This TCR beta chain emerged from a study of T cell responses to AZD1222 COVID-19 vaccine. Study results and limitations: Recipients of AZD1222 seropositive at baseline numbered only 5 to 7.

CDR3 length: 14 amino acids. Trimming pared 5 bases from V and 4 bases from J, leaving 15 bases between. CDR1 and CDR2 (germline): SGHTA, FQGNSA. Libraries were prepared by immunoSEQ multiplex PCR; TCRdb keeps only in-frame clonotypes and omits some of them. The sample holds 100,000 or so clones; roughly 82% are singletons and the top ten take around 5.1%. Points on this clone: Its antigen is currently unknown.

This sequence was found in an adult in good health. The chain links TRBV7-2 to TRBJ2-7; D might be TRBD1 (6 bases). The input for sequencing was peripheral blood, taken on day 0 of AZD1222 vaccination. CDR3 nucleotide sequence: TGTGCCAGCAGCCCAGGGGCAGCAGAATACGAGCAGTACTTC. Translation: CASSPGAAEYEQYF.